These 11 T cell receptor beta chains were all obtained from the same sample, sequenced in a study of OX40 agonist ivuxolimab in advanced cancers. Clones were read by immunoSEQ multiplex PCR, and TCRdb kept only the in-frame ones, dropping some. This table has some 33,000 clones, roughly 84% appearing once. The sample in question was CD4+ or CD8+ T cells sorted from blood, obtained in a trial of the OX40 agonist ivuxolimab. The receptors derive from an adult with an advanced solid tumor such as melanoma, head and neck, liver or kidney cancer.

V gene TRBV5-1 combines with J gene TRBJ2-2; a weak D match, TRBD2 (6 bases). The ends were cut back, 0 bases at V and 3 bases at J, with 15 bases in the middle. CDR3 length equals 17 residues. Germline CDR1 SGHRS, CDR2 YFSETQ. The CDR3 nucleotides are TGCGCCAGCAGCTTGGTGTGGGACGGGGAGGACACCGGGGAGCTGTTTTTT. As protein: CASSLVWDGEDTGELFF. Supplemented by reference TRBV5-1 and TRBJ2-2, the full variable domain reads KAGVTQTPRYLIKTRGQQVTLSCSPISGHRSVSWYQQTPGQGLQFLFEYFSETQRNKGNFPGRFSGRQFSNSRSEMNVSTLELGDSALYLCASSLVWDGEDTGELFFGEGSRLTVL.

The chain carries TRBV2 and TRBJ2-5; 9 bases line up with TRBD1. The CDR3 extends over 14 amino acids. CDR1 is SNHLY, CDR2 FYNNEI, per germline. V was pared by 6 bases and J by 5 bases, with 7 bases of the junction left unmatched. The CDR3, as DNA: TGTGCCAGCAGGGCTACAGGGGGCTGGGAGACCCAGTACTTC. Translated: CASRATGGWETQYF.

The CDR3 DNA sequence: TGTGCCAGCAGCCGACAGGGGTTGATGAACACTGAAGCTTTCTTT. This codes for CASSRQGLMNTEAFF. This chain connects TRBV5-6 to TRBJ1-1; 8 bases fit TRBD1. This CDR3 region has 15 residues. Trimming cost V 4 bases and J 0 bases; bases outside gene matches: 5. Germline values: CDR1 SGHDT, CDR2 YYEEEE.

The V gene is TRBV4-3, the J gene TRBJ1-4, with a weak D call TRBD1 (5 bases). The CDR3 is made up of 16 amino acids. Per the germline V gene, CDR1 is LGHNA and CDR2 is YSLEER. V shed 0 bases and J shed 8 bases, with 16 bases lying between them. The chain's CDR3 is CASSQDKSQGWEKLFF. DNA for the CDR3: TGCGCCAGCAGCCAAGATAAGTCCCAGGGATGGGAAAAACTGTTTTTT.

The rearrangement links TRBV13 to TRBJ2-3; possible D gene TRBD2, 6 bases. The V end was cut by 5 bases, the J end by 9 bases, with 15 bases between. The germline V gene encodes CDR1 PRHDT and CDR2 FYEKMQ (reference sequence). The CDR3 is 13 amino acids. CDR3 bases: TGTGCCAGCAGCCCCGGGACTTTAGAGACGCAGTATTTT. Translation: CASSPGTLETQYF.

This CDR3 reads CASQAGYEQYF. CDR3 in DNA: TGCGCCAGCCAAGCAGGGTACGAGCAGTACTTC. The V gene is TRBV5-1, the J gene TRBJ2-7; maybe TRBD1 (5 bases). The length of the CDR3 is 11 residues. V was pared by 7 bases and J by 4 bases, with 9 bases between. Germline V CDR1 and CDR2: SGHRS, YFSETQ. The variable domain in full, with the rest retrieved from reference TRBV5-1 and TRBJ2-7, is KAGVTQTPRYLIKTRGQQVTLSCSPISGHRSVSWYQQTPGQGLQFLFEYFSETQRNKGNFPGRFSGRQFSNSRSEMNVSTLELGDSALYLCASQAGYEQYFGPGTRLTVT.

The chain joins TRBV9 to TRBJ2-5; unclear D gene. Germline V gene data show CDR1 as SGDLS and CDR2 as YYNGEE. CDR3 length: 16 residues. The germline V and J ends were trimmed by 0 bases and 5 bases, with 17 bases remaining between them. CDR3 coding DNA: TGTGCCAGCAGCGTAGCGGCGAGAAACCTGGGGGAGACCCAGTACTTC. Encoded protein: CASSVAARNLGETQYF.

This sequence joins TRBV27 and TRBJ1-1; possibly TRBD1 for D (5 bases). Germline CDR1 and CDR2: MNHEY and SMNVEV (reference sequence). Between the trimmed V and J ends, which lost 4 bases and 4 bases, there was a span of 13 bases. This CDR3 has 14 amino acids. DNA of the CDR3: TGTGCCAGCAGTTCCCGAGGGGAGGGCACTGAAGCTTTCTTT. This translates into CASSSRGEGTEAFF.

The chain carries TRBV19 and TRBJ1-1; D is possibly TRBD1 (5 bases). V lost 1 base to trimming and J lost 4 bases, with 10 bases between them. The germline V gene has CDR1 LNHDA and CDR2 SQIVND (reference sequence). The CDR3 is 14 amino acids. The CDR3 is CASSIGGGGTEAFF. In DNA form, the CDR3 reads TGTGCCAGTAGTATAGGCGGGGGGGGCACTGAAGCTTTCTTT. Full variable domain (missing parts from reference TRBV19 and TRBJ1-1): DGGITQSPKYLFRKEGQNVTLSCEQNLNHDAMYWYRQDPGQGLRLIYYSQIVNDFQKGDIAEGYSVSREKKESFPLTVTSAQKNPTAFYLCASSIGGGGTEAFFGQGTRLTVV.

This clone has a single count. The CDR3 protein is CASSFASSNYGYTF. The CDR3 coding sequence is TGTGCCAGCAGCTTTGCCTCTTCTAACTATGGCTACACCTTC. This chain joins TRBV5-8 and TRBJ1-2; D is ambiguous. This CDR3 region has 14 residues. Trimming removed 2 bases at V and 0 bases at J, with 8 bases between. Germline V gene lookup returns CDR1 SGHTS and CDR2 YDEGEE.

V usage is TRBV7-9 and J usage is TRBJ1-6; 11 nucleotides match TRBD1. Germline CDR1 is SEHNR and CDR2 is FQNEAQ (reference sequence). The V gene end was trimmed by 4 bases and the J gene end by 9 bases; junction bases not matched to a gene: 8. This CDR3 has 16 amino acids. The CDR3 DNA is TGTGCCAGCAGCTCGCGGGGACAGGGGGTGCGTTCACCCCTCCACTTT. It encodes CASSSRGQGVRSPLHF. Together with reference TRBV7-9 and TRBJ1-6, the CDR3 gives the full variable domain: DTGVSQNPRHKITKRGQNVTFRCDPISEHNRLYWYRQTLGQGPEFLTYFQNEAQLEKSRLLSDRFSAERPKGSFSTLEIQRTEQGDSAMYLCASSSRGQGVRSPLHFGNGTRLTVT.